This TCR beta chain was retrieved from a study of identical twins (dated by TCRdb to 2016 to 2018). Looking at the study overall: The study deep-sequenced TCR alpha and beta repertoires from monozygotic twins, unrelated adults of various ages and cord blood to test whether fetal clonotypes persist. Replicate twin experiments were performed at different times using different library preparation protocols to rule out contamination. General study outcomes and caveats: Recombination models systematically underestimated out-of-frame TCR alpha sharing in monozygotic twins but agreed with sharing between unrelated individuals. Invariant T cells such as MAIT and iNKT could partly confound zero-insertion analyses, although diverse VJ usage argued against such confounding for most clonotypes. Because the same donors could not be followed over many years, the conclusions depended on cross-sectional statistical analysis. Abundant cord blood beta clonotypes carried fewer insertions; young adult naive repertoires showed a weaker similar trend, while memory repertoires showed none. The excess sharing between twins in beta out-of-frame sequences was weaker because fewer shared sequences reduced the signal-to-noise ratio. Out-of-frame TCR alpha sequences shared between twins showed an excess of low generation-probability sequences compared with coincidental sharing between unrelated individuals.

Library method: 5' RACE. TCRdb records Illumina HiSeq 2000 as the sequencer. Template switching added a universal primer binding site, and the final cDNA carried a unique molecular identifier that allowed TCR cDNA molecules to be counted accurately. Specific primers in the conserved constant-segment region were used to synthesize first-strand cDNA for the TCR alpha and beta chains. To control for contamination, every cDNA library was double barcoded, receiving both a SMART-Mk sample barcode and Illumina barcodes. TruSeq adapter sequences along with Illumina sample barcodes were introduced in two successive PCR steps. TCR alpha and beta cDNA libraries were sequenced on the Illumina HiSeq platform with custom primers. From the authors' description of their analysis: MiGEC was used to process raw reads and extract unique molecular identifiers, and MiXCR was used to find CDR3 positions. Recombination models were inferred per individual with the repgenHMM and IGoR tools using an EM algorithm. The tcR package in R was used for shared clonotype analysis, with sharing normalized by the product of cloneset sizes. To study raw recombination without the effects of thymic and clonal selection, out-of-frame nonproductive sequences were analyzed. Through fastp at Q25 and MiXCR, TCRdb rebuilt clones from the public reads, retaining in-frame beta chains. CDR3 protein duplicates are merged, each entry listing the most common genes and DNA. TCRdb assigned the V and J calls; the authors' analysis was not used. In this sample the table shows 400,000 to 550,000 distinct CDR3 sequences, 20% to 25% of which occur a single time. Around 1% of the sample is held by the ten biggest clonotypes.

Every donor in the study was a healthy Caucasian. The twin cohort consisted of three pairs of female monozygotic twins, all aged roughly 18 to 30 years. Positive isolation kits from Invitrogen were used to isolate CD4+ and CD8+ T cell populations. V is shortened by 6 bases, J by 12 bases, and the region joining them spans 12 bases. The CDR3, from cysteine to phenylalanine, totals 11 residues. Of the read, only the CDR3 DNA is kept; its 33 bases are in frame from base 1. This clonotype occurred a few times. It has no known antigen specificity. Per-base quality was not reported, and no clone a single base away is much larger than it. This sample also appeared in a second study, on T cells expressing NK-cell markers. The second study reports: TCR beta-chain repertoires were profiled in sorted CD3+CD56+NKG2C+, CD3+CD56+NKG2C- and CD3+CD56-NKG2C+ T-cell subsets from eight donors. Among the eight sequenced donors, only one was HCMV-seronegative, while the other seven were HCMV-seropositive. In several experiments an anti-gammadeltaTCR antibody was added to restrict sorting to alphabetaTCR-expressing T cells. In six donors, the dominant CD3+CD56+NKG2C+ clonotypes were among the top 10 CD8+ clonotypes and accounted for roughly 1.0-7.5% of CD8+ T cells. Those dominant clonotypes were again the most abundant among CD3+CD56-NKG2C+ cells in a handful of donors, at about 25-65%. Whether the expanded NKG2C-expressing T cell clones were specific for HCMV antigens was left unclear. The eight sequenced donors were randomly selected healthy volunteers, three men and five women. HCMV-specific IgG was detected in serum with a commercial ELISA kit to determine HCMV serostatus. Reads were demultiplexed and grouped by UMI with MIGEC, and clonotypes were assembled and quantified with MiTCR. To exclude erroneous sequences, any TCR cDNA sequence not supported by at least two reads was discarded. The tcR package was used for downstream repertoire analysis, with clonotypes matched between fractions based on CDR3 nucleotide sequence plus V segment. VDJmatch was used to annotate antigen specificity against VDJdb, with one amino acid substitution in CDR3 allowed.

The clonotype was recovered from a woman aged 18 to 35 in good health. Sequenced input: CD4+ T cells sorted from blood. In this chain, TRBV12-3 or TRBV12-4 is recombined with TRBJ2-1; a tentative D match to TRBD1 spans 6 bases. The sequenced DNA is TGTGCCAGCAGGTTCAGGGGTGGGCAGTTCTTC. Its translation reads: CASRFRGGQFF.